The next 32 T cell receptor beta chains were all read from a single sample in a study of Ad26.COV2.S vaccination and SARS-CoV-2 variants. The treatment was: about 20 received Ad26.COV2.S at low or high dose, single or two shots; several received placebo; per-sample allocation not given. Samples were taken on day 63 after the first vaccine or placebo injection. Profiled with immunoSEQ multiplex PCR; TCRdb holds only in-frame clones, not every one. The sample includes just over 350,000 clones, roughly 81% seen only once; the top ten take approximately 3.5%. Source: peripheral blood, taken in a trial of Ad26.COV2.S vaccine versus placebo. These TCRs come from a person between 18 and 65 years old who received the Ad26.COV2.S COVID-19 vaccine or a placebo.

The V gene is TRBV3-1 (or the pseudogene TRBV3-2), the J gene TRBJ1-2; possibly TRBD1 for D (6 bases). Trimming stripped 4 bases from V and 7 bases from J, with 16 bases between. CDR3 length: 14 residues. Germline lookup yields CDR1 LGHDT and CDR2 YNNKEL (reference sequence). CDR3 coding DNA: TGTGCCAGCAGCCGCGAAGGGGGGGCCCCTGGCTACACCTTC. Residues: CASSREGGAPGYTF.

The rearrangement links TRBV2 to TRBJ2-6; TRBD1 is a possible D gene (6 bases). V lost 6 bases and J 2 bases, leaving 11 bases between the germline ends. Germline V CDR1 and CDR2: SNHLY, FYNNEI. CDR3 length equals 15 residues. Written as DNA, the CDR3 is TGTGCCAGCAGCTCAGGGGACACTGGGGCCAACGTCCTGACTTTC. As protein: CASSSGDTGANVLTF.

This clone was seen more than once but under ten times. J is TRBJ2-2 and V is TRBV13; tentatively, D is TRBD2 (5 bases). CDR3 length equals 16 residues. Germline V gives CDR1 PRHDT, CDR2 FYEKMQ (reference sequence). Trimming shortened V by 3 bases and J by 2 bases, and 13 bases separated the two germline ends. This CDR3 reads CASSFTGTHNTGELFF. Written as DNA, the CDR3 is TGTGCCAGCAGCTTCACGGGAACACATAACACCGGGGAGCTGTTTTTT.

The gene calls are TRBV28 and TRBJ2-1; D is possibly TRBD1 (6 bases). The germline V and J ends were trimmed by 6 bases and 1 base, with 16 bases remaining between them. There are 16 residues in the CDR3. Per the germline V gene, CDR1 is MDHEN and CDR2 is SYDVKM. DNA of the CDR3: TGTGCCAGCAGGCTGACACAGGGTGGATCCTACAATGAGCAGTTCTTC. Its translation: CASRLTQGGSYNEQFF.

Here the CDR3 reads CASRPTSGRVGTGELFF. Here the CDR3 DNA reads TGTGCCAGTAGACCGACTAGCGGGAGGGTGGGCACCGGGGAGCTGTTTTTT. The chain is built from TRBV19 and TRBJ2-2; TRBD2 agrees at 14 bases. Germline V gene sequence: CDR1 LNHDA, CDR2 SQIVND (reference sequence). This CDR3 region has 17 residues. Trimming took 6 bases from V and 4 from J; bases not matched to a gene: 7.

This chain joins TRBV5-6 and TRBJ1-2; perhaps TRBD1 as D (5 bases). V was clipped by 7 bases and J by 6 bases, with 22 bases between them. Per the germline V gene, CDR1 is SGHDT and CDR2 is YYEEEE. There are 15 residues in the CDR3. The CDR3 coding sequence is TGTGCCAGCGTATATCGGGGGACTACGATCCATGGCTACACCTTC. Its protein product is CASVYRGTTIHGYTF.

V is TRBV11-1 and J is TRBJ1-2, with unresolved D. The CDR3 has 14 residues. The V gene lost 7 bases and the J gene lost 9 bases, with 21 bases spanning the gap. Germline V gene data show CDR1 as SGHAT and CDR2 as FQDESV (reference sequence). CDR3 loop: CASITGPESWRYTF. As DNA, the CDR3 is TGTGCCAGCATAACCGGTCCGGAATCATGGCGCTACACCTTC.

This clone showed up just a few times. The chain employs TRBV6-6 and TRBJ1-2; D gene unclear. This CDR3 contains 12 residues. CDR1 and CDR2 (germline): MNHNY, SVGAGI (reference sequence). Trimming took off 10 bases at V and 2 bases at J, with 11 bases between the two ends. The CDR3 is CATTGRNYGYTF. In DNA, the CDR3 is TGTGCCACTACCGGCAGGAACTATGGCTACACCTTC.

This chain uses TRBV5-1 with TRBJ2-1, with D possibly being TRBD1 (5 bases). Germline assignment: CDR1 SGHRS and CDR2 YFSETQ. Trimming removed 4 bases from V and 4 bases from J, with 15 bases in between. This CDR3 has 15 amino acids. CDR3 amino acids: CASSTDGQPYNEQFF. In nucleotides, the CDR3 is TGCGCCAGCAGCACGGATGGACAACCATACAATGAGCAGTTCTTC.

The rearrangement links TRBV15 to TRBJ1-3; perhaps TRBD1 as D (6 bases). Trimming cost V 2 bases and J 2 bases, with 10 bases left between them. Germline V gene sequence: CDR1 LNHNV, CDR2 YYDKDF (reference sequence). CDR3 size: 15 residues. CDR3 in amino acids: CATSRTTGTGNTIYF. The CDR3 DNA reads TGTGCCACCAGCAGAACCACAGGGACTGGAAACACCATATATTTT.

This chain connects TRBV24-1 to TRBJ2-2; D unresolved. Germline V gene data show CDR1 as KGHDR and CDR2 as SFDVKD. The CDR3 contains 14 residues. Trimming cost V 0 bases and J 5 bases, with 6 bases left between them. CDR3 in amino acids: CATSDLSDTGELFF. CDR3 coding DNA: TGTGCCACCAGTGATTTGAGCGATACCGGGGAGCTGTTTTTT.

The rearrangement uses TRBV18 and TRBJ1-3; 10 bases are shared with TRBD1. V shed 2 bases, J shed 3 bases, and the junction held 7 bases outside the gene matches. Germline lookup yields CDR1 KGHSH and CDR2 LQKENI. This CDR3 region has 17 residues. CDR3 DNA: TGTGCCAGCTCACCAACCTCCCGGACAGGGGGTGGAAACACCATATATTTT. Translating gives CASSPTSRTGGGNTIYF.

The rearrangement uses TRBV2 and TRBJ1-1; no firm D call. This CDR3 region has 12 residues. Trimming shortened V by 3 bases and J by 1 base, and 3 bases separated the two germline ends. Germline loops: CDR1 SNHLY, CDR2 FYNNEI. CDR3 sequence reads: CASSDSNTEAFF. CDR3 DNA sequence: TGTGCCAGCAGTGATTCGAACACTGAAGCTTTCTTT. Together with reference TRBV2 and TRBJ1-1, the CDR3 gives the full variable domain: EPEVTQTPSHQVTQMGQEVILRCVPISNHLYFYWYRQILGQKVEFLVSFYNNEISEKSEIFDDQFSVERPDGSNFTLKIRSTKLEDSAMYFCASSDSNTEAFFGQGTRLTVV.

V gene TRBV7-9 combines with J gene TRBJ1-1, with D maybe TRBD1 (5 bases). Trimming shortened V by 0 bases and J by 8 bases, and 10 bases separated the two germline ends. The germline gives CDR1 SEHNR, CDR2 FQNEAQ (reference sequence). The CDR3 is 13 residues long. The DNA of the CDR3 is TGTGCCAGCAGCTTAGCCGCCAGGGCCGAAGCTTTCTTT. This codes for CASSLAARAEAFF.

This chain's CDR3 is CASSEMGGANTGELFF. The CDR3, as DNA: TGTGCCAGCAGTGAAATGGGCGGTGCCAACACCGGGGAGCTGTTTTTT. The V call is TRBV2, the J call TRBJ2-2, with no clear D. This CDR3 comprises 16 residues. Trimming shortened V by 2 bases and J by 2 bases, and 12 bases separated the two germline ends. In germline, CDR1 is SNHLY, CDR2 FYNNEI.

The chain carries TRBV6-6 and TRBJ1-1, with 9 bases matching TRBD1. Germline values: CDR1 MNHNY, CDR2 SVGAGI (reference sequence). The CDR3 runs 15 residues. After removal of 2 bases from V and 3 bases from J, the junction contained 4 bases not matched to a gene. CDR3 in DNA: TGTGCCAGCAGTTACGGGGGGGACAGGGACACTGAAGCTTTCTTT. Its translation is CASSYGGDRDTEAFF.

The chain couples TRBV18 to TRBJ2-7; 12 bases map to TRBD2. Germline-derived CDR1 and CDR2 are KGHSH and LQKENI. The CDR3 totals 16 residues. The V and J ends lost 3 bases and 0 bases, in that order; junction bases with no gene match: 3. CDR3 coding DNA: TGTGCCAGCTCACCTACGACTAGCGGGAGCTCCTACGAGCAGTACTTC. It is translated as CASSPTTSGSSYEQYF.

This clone was seen a handful of times. The chain couples TRBV6-1 to TRBJ1-4; 8 bases align to TRBD1. V lost 3 bases and J lost 7; bases outside the gene matches: 4. CDR3 size: 14 residues. CDR1 and CDR2 (germline): MNHNS, SASEGT. The CDR3 DNA reads TGTGCCAGCAGTGAGGGGACAGGTTTTGAAAAACTGTTTTTT. It codes for CASSEGTGFEKLFF.

The V gene is TRBV14, the J gene TRBJ2-7; D may be TRBD1 (6 bases). The CDR3 extends over 17 amino acids. Germline CDR1 and CDR2: SGHDN and FVKESK. V lost 1 base to trimming and J lost 2 bases, with 18 bases between them. The CDR3 DNA sequence: TGTGCCAGCAGCCAAGCCCCCTTAGGGACACCGACCTACGAGCAGTACTTC. Translation gives CASSQAPLGTPTYEQYF.

The CDR3 sequence is CASSRDGIHSGNTIYF. CDR3 sequence (DNA): TGTGCCAGCAGCCGGGACGGAATACACTCTGGAAACACCATATATTTT. The gene calls are TRBV6-2 or TRBV6-3 and TRBJ1-3; tentative D call: TRBD1 (5 bases). Germline V lookup: CDR1 MNHEY, CDR2 SVGEGT. This CDR3 comprises 16 residues. Trimming removed 6 bases from V and 0 bases from J, with 15 bases in between.

The chain joins TRBV6-5 to TRBJ2-2; D not resolved. The V gene's germline CDR1 is MNHEY and CDR2 SVGAGI. The CDR3 spans 15 residues. Trimming pared 4 bases from V and 0 bases from J, leaving 9 bases between. The CDR3 here is CASSSRTTNTGELFF. The CDR3 region has the DNA TGTGCCAGCAGTTCGAGGACGACGAACACCGGGGAGCTGTTTTTT.

The chain links TRBV30 to TRBJ2-7, with TRBD2 matching 7 bases. Per germline, CDR1 GTSNPN and CDR2 SVGIG (reference sequence). Trimming at V came to 3 bases and at J to 0 bases, leaving 5 bases not matched to a gene. CDR3 size: 14 residues. CDR3 DNA sequence: TGTGCCTGGAGAAGGGAGGGAAGCTCCTACGAGCAGTACTTC. Translation: CAWRREGSSYEQYF.

This sequence joins TRBV5-1 and TRBJ1-5, with TRBD1 identical over 7 bases. The CDR3 is 14 amino acids. Germline V gene sequence: CDR1 SGHRS, CDR2 YFSETQ. The ends lost 4 bases at V and 6 bases at J; junction bases unmatched: 7. The DNA for the CDR3 is TGCGCCAGCAGCCAACAGGGGCTTGGTCAGCCCCAGCATTTT. Amino acids: CASSQQGLGQPQHF.

The rearrangement links TRBV28 to TRBJ2-5, with D possibly matching TRBD1 (6 bases). The CDR3 totals 13 residues. In germline, CDR1 is MDHEN, CDR2 SYDVKM. V was shortened by 5 bases and J by 1 base, with 8 bases between the two germline ends. The DNA for the CDR3 is TGTGCCAGCAGTAGGGACATCCAAGAGACCCAGTACTTC. Translated, it gives CASSRDIQETQYF.

The chain employs TRBV6-2 or TRBV6-3 and TRBJ2-7, with D perhaps TRBD1 or TRBD2 (5 bases each). This CDR3 spans 14 amino acids. The V and J ends lost 4 bases and 3 bases respectively, with 13 bases between them. The germline CDR1 and CDR2 sequences are MNHEY and SVGEGT. The CDR3 reads CASSFAGTYYEQYF. In nucleotides, the CDR3 is TGTGCCAGCAGTTTCGCAGGGACCTACTACGAGCAGTACTTC.

The chain carries TRBV4-1 and TRBJ2-7; TRBD2 matches at 7 bases. The V gene's germline CDR1 is MGHRA and CDR2 YSYEKL. This CDR3 comprises 15 residues. Unmatched junction bases numbered 5, after V lost 3 bases and J lost 0 bases. This chain's CDR3 is CASSHNAGDSYEQYF. As DNA, the CDR3 is TGCGCCAGCAGCCATAACGCGGGAGACTCCTACGAGCAGTACTTC.

The rearrangement uses TRBV11-2 and TRBJ2-5; 14 bases are a match to TRBD2. This CDR3 contains 15 residues. Germline lookup yields CDR1 SGHAT and CDR2 FQNNGV. Unmatched junction bases numbered 2, after V lost 3 bases and J lost 5 bases. The CDR3 DNA sequence: TGTGCCAGCAGCTTGACTAGCGGGGGGGGTGAGACCCAGTACTTC. Amino acids: CASSLTSGGGETQYF.

The V gene is TRBV19, the J gene TRBJ2-2, with D perhaps TRBD1 (7 bases). Trimming left V 4 bases short and J 4 bases short, with 16 bases between. This CDR3 comprises 16 residues. Germline V lookup: CDR1 LNHDA, CDR2 SQIVND (reference sequence). In DNA, the CDR3 is TGTGCCAGTAGTACAGGGGGTGTGGGGGGCACCGGGGAGCTGTTTTTT. This gives the protein CASSTGGVGGTGELFF.

The chain carries TRBV19 and TRBJ2-7, with D tentatively TRBD1 (5 bases). Germline-derived CDR1 and CDR2 are LNHDA and SQIVND (reference sequence). Trimming left V 8 bases short and J 2 bases short, with 19 bases between. There are 15 residues in the CDR3. The CDR3 DNA reads TGTGCCAGTTCGAATAGCTGGGGCACAGCCTACGAGCAGTACTTC. Translated: CASSNSWGTAYEQYF.

This rearrangement joins TRBV7-2 to TRBJ2-5; tentative D call: TRBD2 (6 bases). Germline V gene lookup returns CDR1 SGHTA and CDR2 FQGNSA. The V and J ends lost 3 bases and 5 bases respectively, with 13 bases between them. The CDR3 has 14 amino acids. The CDR3 loop reads CASSFPGGVETQYF. CDR3 nucleotides: TGTGCCAGCAGCTTTCCAGGCGGGGTTGAGACCCAGTACTTC. The complete variable domain, with remaining parts taken from reference TRBV7-2 and TRBJ2-5, reads GAGVSQSPSNKVTEKGKDVELRCDPISGHTALYWYRQSLGQGLEFLIYFQGNSAPDKSGLPSDRFSAERTGGSVSTLTIQRTQQEDSAVYLCASSFPGGVETQYFGPGTRLLVL.

The chain couples TRBV2 to TRBJ2-7, with 9 nucleotides matching TRBD1. Germline V gene data show CDR1 as SNHLY and CDR2 as FYNNEI. J lost 0 bases, V lost 6 bases, and 6 bases had no gene match. The CDR3 is 15 amino acids. The CDR3 spells CASSQTGGVSYEQYF. CDR3 nucleotide sequence: TGTGCCAGCAGCCAGACAGGGGGGGTCTCCTACGAGCAGTACTTC.

V and J are TRBV27 and TRBJ2-5; D possibly corresponds to TRBD2 (5 bases). CDR1 and CDR2 from the germline V gene are MNHEY and SMNVEV (reference sequence). This CDR3 contains 16 residues. Trimming took off 5 bases at V and 3 bases at J, with 19 bases between the two ends. The CDR3 DNA reads TGTGCCAGCAGTCCCATCCTTTGGGGAGCGGAAGAGACCCAGTACTTC. The encoded protein is CASSPILWGAEETQYF.